The TCR beta chain under discussion was sequenced for a study of human versus mouse CDR3 diversity and MHC coevolution. Trimming took off 5 bases at V and 7 bases at J, with 15 bases between the two ends. Germline values: CDR1 GTSNPN, CDR2 SVGIG (reference sequence). CDR3 length equals 12 residues. Repertoires were generated with immunoSEQ multiplex PCR, while TCRdb's copy carries only in-frame clones and drops some. The sample lists roughly 80,000 clones; around 92% were seen once. The chain carries TRBV30 and TRBJ2-7, with D perhaps matching TRBD2 (5 bases). The sequence came from a person aged 30-69 years in good health. What was sequenced was naive CD4+ T cells from blood. Subset defined: CD45RO-negative CD62L-positive naive CD4 T cells. The CDR3 reads CAWSGIPGEQYF. The CDR3 nucleotides read TGTGCCTGGTCCGGGATTCCCGGGGAGCAGTACTTC.